Listed below are T cell receptor beta chains from one sample, sequenced in a study of CD8 T cells in ankylosing spondylitis. TCRdb re-analysed the 5' RACE reads in MiXCR, keeping a single row per CDR3 protein. The sample holds roughly 100,000 distinct CDR3 sequences, roughly 8% seen once. The source material was blood, either unsorted or a sorted T cell fraction (not recorded which). The origin of the receptors is a male donor with ankylosing spondylitis or in good health (not recorded which). CDR3s include the opening cysteine and the closing phenylalanine or tryptophan. A D gene is named only where the DNA matches it firmly. Clone size is stated in some rows and not others, as once, few, many or a class when expanded.

D: TRBD2
size: many
J: TRBJ2-7
V: TRBV7-2
DNA: TGTGCCAGCAGCTTAGACCCCAGAACCGGGGGGGAGCAGTACTTC
CDR3: CASSLDPRTGGEQYF

D: NA
size: many
J: TRBJ2-1
V: TRBV7-8
DNA: TGTGCCAGCAGCCTCGCGTTGGGCGGTGAGCAGTTCTTC
CDR3: CASSLALGGEQFF

D: NA
size: many
J: TRBJ1-1
V: TRBV18
DNA: TGTGCCAGCTCACCCATGGCCATGAACACTGAAGCTTTCTTT
CDR3: CASSPMAMNTEAFF

D: TRBD2
size: many
J: TRBJ2-2
V: TRBV6-5
DNA: TGTGCCAGCAGTTATCTTCCTAGCGGGGGCGTCACCGGGGAGCTGTTTTTT
CDR3: CASSYLPSGGVTGELFF

D: TRBD1
size: many
J: TRBJ2-3
V: TRBV5-1
DNA: TGCGCCAGCAGCTTTCCGGGACAGAGCACAGATACGCAGTATTTT
CDR3: CASSFPGQSTDTQYF

D: NA
size: many
J: TRBJ2-2
V: TRBV18
DNA: TGTGCCAGCTCACCAAGCGTGGGAAGCAGTTTCTACCGGGAGCTGTTTTTT
CDR3: CASSPSVGSSFYRELFF

D: NA
size: many
J: TRBJ1-4
V: TRBV27
DNA: TGTGCCAGCAGTTTAAGGGGAGGGGAAAAACTGTTTTTT
CDR3: CASSLRGGEKLFF

D: NA
size: many
J: TRBJ1-6
V: TRBV12-3/TRBV12-4
DNA: TGTGCCAGCAGTGACAGGTTATCTCACTCCTATAATTCACCCCTCCACTTT
CDR3: CASSDRLSHSYNSPLHF

D: NA
size: many
J: TRBJ2-1
V: TRBV6-1
DNA: TGTGCCAGCAGTCCCCTCTCGGGAGCCGATTACAATGAGCAGTTCTTC
CDR3: CASSPLSGADYNEQFF

D: NA
size: many
J: TRBJ1-1
V: TRBV5-5
DNA: TGTGCCAGCAGCTTGGTCGGAGGGCGGCCTGAAGCTTTCTTT
CDR3: CASSLVGGRPEAFF

D: NA
size: many
J: TRBJ2-1
V: TRBV20-1
DNA: TGCAGTGCTAGAGATACGGGATACAATGAGCAGTTCTTC
CDR3: CSARDTGYNEQFF

D: NA
size: NA
J: TRBJ2-1
V: TRBV7-2
DNA: TGTGCCAGCAGCTTATTGCAGCCCTCGGATGAGCAGTTCTTC
CDR3: CASSLLQPSDEQFF

D: NA
size: many
J: TRBJ2-1
V: TRBV4-3
DNA: TGCGCCAGCAGCAGAATTTGGCTGCAGGGCAGGACCAATGAGCAGTTCTTC
CDR3: CASSRIWLQGRTNEQFF

D: TRBD2
size: many
J: TRBJ2-1
V: TRBV7-7
DNA: TGTGCTAGCAGCCCCGGGGGGTACAATGAGCAGTTCTTC
CDR3: CASSPGGYNEQFF

D: NA
size: many
J: TRBJ2-3
V: TRBV4-1
DNA: TGCGCCAGCAGCCGGGGGCGTAGCACAGATACGCAGTATTTT
CDR3: CASSRGRSTDTQYF

D: TRBD1
size: NA
J: TRBJ1-2
V: TRBV19
DNA: TGTGCCAGTAGCCCGGGGACAGTTGTGAGCTACACCTTC
CDR3: CASSPGTVVSYTF

D: TRBD2
size: many
J: TRBJ2-1
V: TRBV29-1
DNA: TGCAGCGTTGCAGGGACTAGCGGGAACTACAATGAGCAGTTCTTC
CDR3: CSVAGTSGNYNEQFF

D: NA
size: many
J: TRBJ1-4
V: TRBV5-6
DNA: TGTGCCAGCCTGCAGATGAGCGCAACTAATGAAAAACTGTTTTTT
CDR3: CASLQMSATNEKLFF

D: NA
size: few
J: TRBJ1-1
V: TRBV7-9
DNA: TGTGCCAGCTCGGCCACCAGAGGCACTGAAGCTTTCTTT
CDR3: CASSATRGTEAFF

D: NA
size: many
J: TRBJ2-1
V: TRBV7-8
DNA: TGTGCCAGCAGCTTACGTCGGGGCTCCTACAATGAGCAGTTCTTC
CDR3: CASSLRRGSYNEQFF

D: NA
size: many
J: TRBJ2-1
V: TRBV9
DNA: TGTGCCAGCAGCGTAGTAAGTACCAATGAGCAGTTCTTC
CDR3: CASSVVSTNEQFF

D: NA
size: NA
J: TRBJ2-1
V: TRBV7-2
DNA: TGTGCCAGCAGACAATTCCCCTCCTACAATGAGCAGTTCTTC
CDR3: CASRQFPSYNEQFF

D: NA
size: many
J: TRBJ1-4
V: TRBV6-2/TRBV6-3
DNA: TGTGCCAGCAGCCCACCGACACCTCTGGTTGAAAAACTGTTTTTT
CDR3: CASSPPTPLVEKLFF

D: NA
size: many
J: TRBJ1-2
V: TRBV20-1
DNA: TGCAGTGCTAGAGACGAGGGGCTTAACTATGGCTACACCTTC
CDR3: CSARDEGLNYGYTF

D: NA
size: few
J: TRBJ2-1
V: TRBV4-2
DNA: TGTGCCAGCAGCCTTCCTGGGTCAGGGAAATTCGATGAGCAGTTCTTC
CDR3: CASSLPGSGKFDEQFF

D: TRBD1
size: NA
J: TRBJ2-2
V: TRBV20-1
DNA: TGCAGTGCTCCTTCGGGACAGAGCACCGGGGAGCTGTTTTTT
CDR3: CSAPSGQSTGELFF

D: NA
size: many
J: TRBJ2-7
V: TRBV7-8
DNA: TGTGCCAGCAGCACCCAATGGCAGAGGTCCTACGAGCAGTACTTC
CDR3: CASSTQWQRSYEQYF

D: NA
size: many
J: TRBJ2-1
V: TRBV6-2/TRBV6-3
DNA: TGTGCCAGCAGTTCCCCCGGCAAAGGACTATCCTACAATGAGCAGTTCTTC
CDR3: CASSSPGKGLSYNEQFF

D: NA
size: many
J: TRBJ2-3
V: TRBV6-5
DNA: TGTGCCAGCAGTTACCAAGTGGAAGATACGCAGTATTTT
CDR3: CASSYQVEDTQYF

D: NA
size: many
J: TRBJ2-7
V: TRBV10-3
DNA: TGTGCCATCAGTGAGACGTTAGCGGATTCCTACGAGCAGTACTTC
CDR3: CAISETLADSYEQYF

D: TRBD2
size: many
J: TRBJ2-3
V: TRBV20-1
DNA: TGCAGTGCCTCAGCGGGGGGACTAACAGATACGCAGTATTTT
CDR3: CSASAGGLTDTQYF

D: TRBD1
size: many
J: TRBJ1-5
V: TRBV12-3/TRBV12-4
DNA: TGTGCCAGCAGCTCAACAGGGGAGGGACAGCCCCAGCATTTT
CDR3: CASSSTGEGQPQHF

D: NA
size: many
J: TRBJ2-3
V: TRBV5-6
DNA: TGTGCCAGCAGCGACCCCAGAGTTCTTAGCACAGATACGCAGTATTTT
CDR3: CASSDPRVLSTDTQYF

D: NA
size: many
J: TRBJ1-2
V: TRBV4-3
DNA: TGCGCCAGCAGCCAAGAAAAGATTCGGGGTGGCTACACCTTC
CDR3: CASSQEKIRGGYTF

D: NA
size: many
J: TRBJ1-2
V: TRBV30
DNA: TGTGCCTGGCTGGCCTCCAGGGCGAACTATGGCTACACCTTC
CDR3: CAWLASRANYGYTF

D: TRBD1
size: many
J: TRBJ2-7
V: TRBV7-3
DNA: TGTGCCAGCAGCTTAGTAGGGGGCCTATCCTACGAGCAGTACTTC
CDR3: CASSLVGGLSYEQYF

D: NA
size: many
J: TRBJ1-2
V: TRBV20-1
DNA: TGCAGTGCGTTCTCCGGCCCCTATGGCTACACCTTC
CDR3: CSAFSGPYGYTF

D: NA
size: NA
J: TRBJ2-2
V: TRBV9
DNA: TGTGCCAGCAGCCCGAGACCCCTAGGGCAACGGAACACCGGGGAGCTGTTTTTT
CDR3: CASSPRPLGQRNTGELFF

D: TRBD2
size: NA
J: TRBJ2-5
V: TRBV7-8
DNA: TGTGCCAGCAGCTTAGTACTAGCGGGGGTTAAGAAGACCCAGTACTTC
CDR3: CASSLVLAGVKKTQYF

D: NA
size: many
J: TRBJ2-3
V: TRBV11-2
DNA: TGTGCCAGCAGCATGGGTTCGGGGTCTAGCACAGATACGCAGTATTTT
CDR3: CASSMGSGSSTDTQYF

D: NA
size: many
J: TRBJ2-7
V: TRBV15
DNA: TGTGCCACCAGCAGAGGGAAGGTTCCCATCTACGAGCAGTACTTC
CDR3: CATSRGKVPIYEQYF

D: TRBD1
size: many
J: TRBJ1-2
V: TRBV29-1
DNA: TGCAGCGTTGTGCAGGGGGCACATGGCTACACCTTC
CDR3: CSVVQGAHGYTF

D: NA
size: many
J: TRBJ2-4
V: TRBV25-1
DNA: TGTGCCAGCAGTGATGTGGGGGAAAACATTCAGTACTTC
CDR3: CASSDVGENIQYF

D: TRBD2
size: few
J: TRBJ2-1
V: TRBV5-1
DNA: TGCGCCAGCAGCTTGGGACTAGCGGGAGTTTACGAGCAGTTCTTC
CDR3: CASSLGLAGVYEQFF

D: NA
size: many
J: TRBJ2-3
V: TRBV12-3/TRBV12-4
DNA: TGTGCCAGCAGTTTTCGACCCACCGATATACTTAGCACAGATACGCAGTATTTT
CDR3: CASSFRPTDILSTDTQYF

D: NA
size: many
J: TRBJ2-7
V: TRBV4-2
DNA: TGTGCCAGCAGCCAAGATTCTCGTCGCGGGGATGAGCAGTACTTC
CDR3: CASSQDSRRGDEQYF

D: NA
size: many
J: TRBJ2-1
V: TRBV18
DNA: TGTGCCAGCACGACCTCGAAGAACCTTGGAGGCTCCTACAATGAGCAGTTCTTC
CDR3: CASTTSKNLGGSYNEQFF

D: TRBD2
size: many
J: TRBJ2-3
V: TRBV7-8
DNA: TGTGCCAGCAGCTTAACGACCCGGGGGGCAGATACGCAGTATTTT
CDR3: CASSLTTRGADTQYF

D: TRBD1
size: NA
J: TRBJ1-4
V: TRBV5-5
DNA: TGTGCCAGTGCACCTCCGGGACAGCCTAATGAAAAACTGTTTTTT
CDR3: CASAPPGQPNEKLFF

D: TRBD1
size: many
J: TRBJ2-3
V: TRBV29-1
DNA: TGCAGCGGTGAGAGGACAGGGAAATCAGATACGCAGTATTTT
CDR3: CSGERTGKSDTQYF

D: TRBD1
size: few
J: TRBJ1-4
V: TRBV6-1
DNA: TGTGCCAGCAGGGCACAGGGGAGTGAGCAAGGAAAACTGTTTTTT
CDR3: CASRAQGSEQGKLFF

D: NA
size: many
J: TRBJ2-1
V: TRBV20-1
DNA: TGCAGTGCTAGAGATTCCCCTAGATACAATTACAATGAGCAGTTCTTC
CDR3: CSARDSPRYNYNEQFF

D: NA
size: NA
J: TRBJ1-2
V: TRBV5-1
DNA: TGCGCCAGCAGCCAAGAGGTCGGCCAGAGGAGCTACACCTTC
CDR3: CASSQEVGQRSYTF